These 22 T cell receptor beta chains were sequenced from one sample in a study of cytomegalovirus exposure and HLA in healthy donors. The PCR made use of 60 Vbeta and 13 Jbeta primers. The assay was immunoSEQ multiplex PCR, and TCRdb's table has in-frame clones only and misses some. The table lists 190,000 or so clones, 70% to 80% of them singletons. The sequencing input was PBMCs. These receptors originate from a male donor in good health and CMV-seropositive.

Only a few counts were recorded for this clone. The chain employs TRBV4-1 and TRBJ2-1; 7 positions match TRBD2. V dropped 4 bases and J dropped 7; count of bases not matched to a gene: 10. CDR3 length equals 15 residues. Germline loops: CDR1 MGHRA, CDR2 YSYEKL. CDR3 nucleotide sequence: TGCGCCAGCAGCCCTTTTTTGGGGCGGGGGAATGAGCAGTTCTTC. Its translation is CASSPFLGRGNEQFF.

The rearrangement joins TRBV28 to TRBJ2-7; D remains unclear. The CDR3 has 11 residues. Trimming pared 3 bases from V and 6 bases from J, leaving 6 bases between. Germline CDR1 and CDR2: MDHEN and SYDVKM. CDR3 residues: CASSLSFEQYF. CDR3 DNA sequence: TGTGCCAGCAGTTTGAGTTTCGAGCAGTACTTC.

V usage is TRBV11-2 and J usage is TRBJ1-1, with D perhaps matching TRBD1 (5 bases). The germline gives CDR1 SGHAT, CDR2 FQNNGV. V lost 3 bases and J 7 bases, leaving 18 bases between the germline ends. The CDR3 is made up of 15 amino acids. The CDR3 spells CASSFVSTGPREAFF. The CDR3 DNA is TGTGCCAGCAGCTTCGTATCCACAGGTCCCCGTGAAGCTTTCTTT.

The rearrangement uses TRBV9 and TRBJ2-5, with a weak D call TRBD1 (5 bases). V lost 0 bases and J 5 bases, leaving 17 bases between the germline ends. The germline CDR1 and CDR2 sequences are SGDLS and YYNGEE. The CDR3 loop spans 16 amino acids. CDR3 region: CASSVDDSKGWETQYF. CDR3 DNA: TGTGCCAGCAGCGTAGACGACAGCAAGGGGTGGGAGACCCAGTACTTC.

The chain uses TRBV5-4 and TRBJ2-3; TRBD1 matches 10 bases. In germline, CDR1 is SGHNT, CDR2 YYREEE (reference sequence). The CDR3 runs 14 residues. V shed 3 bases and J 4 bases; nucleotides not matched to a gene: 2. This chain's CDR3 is CASSWDRGSDTQYF. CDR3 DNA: TGTGCCAGCAGCTGGGACAGGGGCTCAGATACGCAGTATTTT.

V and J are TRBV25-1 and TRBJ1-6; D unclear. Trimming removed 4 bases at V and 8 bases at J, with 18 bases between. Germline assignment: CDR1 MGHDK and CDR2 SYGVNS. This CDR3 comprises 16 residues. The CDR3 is CASSAPEVSMHSPLHF. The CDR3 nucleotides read TGTGCCAGCAGTGCACCCGAGGTTAGCATGCATTCACCCCTCCACTTT.

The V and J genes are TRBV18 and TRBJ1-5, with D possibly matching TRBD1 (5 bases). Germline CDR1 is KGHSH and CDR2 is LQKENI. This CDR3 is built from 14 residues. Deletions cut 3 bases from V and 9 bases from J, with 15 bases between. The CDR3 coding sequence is TGTGCCAGCTCACCGGGGGGAAATCGGCCGCCCCAGCATTTT. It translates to CASSPGGNRPPQHF.

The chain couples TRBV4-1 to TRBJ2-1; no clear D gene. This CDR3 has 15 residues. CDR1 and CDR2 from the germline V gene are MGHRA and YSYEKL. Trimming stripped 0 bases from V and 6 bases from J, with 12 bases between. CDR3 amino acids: CASSQDRGTINEQFF. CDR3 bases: TGCGCCAGCAGCCAAGATCGAGGTACGATCAATGAGCAGTTCTTC.

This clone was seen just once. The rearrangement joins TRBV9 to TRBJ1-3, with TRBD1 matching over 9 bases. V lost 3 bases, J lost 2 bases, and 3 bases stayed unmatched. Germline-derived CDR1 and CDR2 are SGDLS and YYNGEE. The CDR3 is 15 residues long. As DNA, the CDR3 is TGTGCCAGCAGCGCAGGGACAGGGACTGGAAACACCATATATTTT. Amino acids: CASSAGTGTGNTIYF. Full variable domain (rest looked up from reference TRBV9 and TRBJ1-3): DSGVTQTPKHLITATGQRVTLRCSPRSGDLSVYWYQQSLDQGLQFLIQYYNGEERAKGNILERFSAQQFPDLHSELNLSSLELGDSALYFCASSAGTGTGNTIYFGEGSWLTVV.

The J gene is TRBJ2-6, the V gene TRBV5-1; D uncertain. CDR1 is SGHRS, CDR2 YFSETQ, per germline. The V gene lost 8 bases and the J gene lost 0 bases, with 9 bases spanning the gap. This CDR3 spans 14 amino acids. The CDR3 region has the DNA TGCGCCAGTACAGACACCTCTGGGGCCAACGTCCTGACTTTC. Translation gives CASTDTSGANVLTF.

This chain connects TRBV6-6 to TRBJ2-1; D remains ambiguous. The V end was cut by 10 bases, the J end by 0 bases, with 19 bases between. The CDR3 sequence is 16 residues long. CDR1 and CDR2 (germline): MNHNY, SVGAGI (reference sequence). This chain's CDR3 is CATSTLTGGSYNEQFF. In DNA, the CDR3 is TGTGCCACTTCAACCCTCACGGGTGGCTCCTACAATGAGCAGTTCTTC.

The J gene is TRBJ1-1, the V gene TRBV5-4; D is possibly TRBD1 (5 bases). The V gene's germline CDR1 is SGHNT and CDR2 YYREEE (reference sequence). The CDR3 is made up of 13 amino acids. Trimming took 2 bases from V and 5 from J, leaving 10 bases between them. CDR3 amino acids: CASSLMGGTEAFF. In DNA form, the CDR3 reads TGTGCCAGCAGCTTAATGGGGGGTACTGAAGCTTTCTTT. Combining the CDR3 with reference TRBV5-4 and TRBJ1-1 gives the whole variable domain ETGVTQSPTHLIKTRGQQVTLRCSSQSGHNTVSWYQQALGQGPQFIFQYYREEENGRGNFPPRFSGLQFPNYSSELNVNALELDDSALYLCASSLMGGTEAFFGQGTRLTVV.

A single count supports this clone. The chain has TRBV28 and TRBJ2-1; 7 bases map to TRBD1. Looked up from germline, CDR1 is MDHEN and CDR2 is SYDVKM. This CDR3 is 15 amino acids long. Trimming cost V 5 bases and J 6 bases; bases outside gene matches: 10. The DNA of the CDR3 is TGTGCCAGCAGTCAGAGGCAGGGGGTAGGCAATGAGCAGTTCTTC. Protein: CASSQRQGVGNEQFF. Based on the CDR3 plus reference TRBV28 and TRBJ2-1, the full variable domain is DVKVTQSSRYLVKRTGEKVFLECVQDMDHENMFWYRQDPGLGLRLIYFSYDVKMKEKGDIPEGYSVSREKKERFSLILESASTNQTSMYLCASSQRQGVGNEQFFGPGTRLTVL.

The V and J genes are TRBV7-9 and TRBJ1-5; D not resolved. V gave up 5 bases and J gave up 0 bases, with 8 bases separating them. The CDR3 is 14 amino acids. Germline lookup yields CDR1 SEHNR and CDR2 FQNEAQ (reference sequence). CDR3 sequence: CASSLSDSNQPQHF. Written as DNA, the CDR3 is TGTGCCAGCAGCCTTTCAGATAGCAATCAGCCCCAGCATTTT.

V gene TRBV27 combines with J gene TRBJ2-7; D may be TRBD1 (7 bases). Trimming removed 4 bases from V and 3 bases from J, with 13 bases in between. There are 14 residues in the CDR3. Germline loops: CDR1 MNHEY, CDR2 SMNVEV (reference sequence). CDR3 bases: TGTGCCAGCAGTTGGGGGCAGGGGGGCTACGAGCAGTACTTC. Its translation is CASSWGQGGYEQYF.

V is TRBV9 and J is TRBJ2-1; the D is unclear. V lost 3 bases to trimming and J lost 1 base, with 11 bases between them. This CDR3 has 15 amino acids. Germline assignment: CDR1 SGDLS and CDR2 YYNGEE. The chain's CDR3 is CASSAHPESYNEQFF. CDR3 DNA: TGTGCCAGCAGCGCCCACCCTGAGTCCTACAATGAGCAGTTCTTC.

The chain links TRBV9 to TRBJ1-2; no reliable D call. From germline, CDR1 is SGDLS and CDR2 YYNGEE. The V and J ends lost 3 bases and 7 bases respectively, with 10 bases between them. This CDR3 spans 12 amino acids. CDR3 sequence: CASSDQDCGYTF. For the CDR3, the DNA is TGTGCCAGCAGCGACCAAGACTGTGGCTACACCTTC. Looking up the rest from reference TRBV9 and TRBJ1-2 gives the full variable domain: DSGVTQTPKHLITATGQRVTLRCSPRSGDLSVYWYQQSLDQGLQFLIQYYNGEERAKGNILERFSAQQFPDLHSELNLSSLELGDSALYFCASSDQDCGYTFGSGTRLTVV.

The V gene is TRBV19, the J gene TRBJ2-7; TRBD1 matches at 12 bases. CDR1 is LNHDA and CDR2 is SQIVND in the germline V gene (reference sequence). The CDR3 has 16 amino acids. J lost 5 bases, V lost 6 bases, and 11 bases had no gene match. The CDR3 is CASSPGTGGNMDEQYF. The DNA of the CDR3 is TGTGCCAGTAGCCCGGGGACAGGGGGCAATATGGACGAGCAGTACTTC.

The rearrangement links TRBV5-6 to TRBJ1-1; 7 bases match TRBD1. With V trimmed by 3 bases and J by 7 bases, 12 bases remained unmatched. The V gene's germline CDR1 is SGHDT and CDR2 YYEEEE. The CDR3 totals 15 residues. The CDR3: CASSSRGTEAFEAFF. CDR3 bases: TGTGCCAGCAGCTCGAGGGGGACAGAAGCCTTTGAAGCTTTCTTT. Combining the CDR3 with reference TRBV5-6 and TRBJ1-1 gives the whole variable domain DAGVTQSPTHLIKTRGQQVTLRCSPKSGHDTVSWYQQALGQGPQFIFQYYEEEERQRGNFPDRFSGHQFPNYSSELNVNALLLGDSALYLCASSSRGTEAFEAFFGQGTRLTVV.

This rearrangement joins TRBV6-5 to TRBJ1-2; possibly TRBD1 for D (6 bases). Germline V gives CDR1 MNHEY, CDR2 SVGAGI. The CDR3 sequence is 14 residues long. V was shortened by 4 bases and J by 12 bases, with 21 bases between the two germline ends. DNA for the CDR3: TGTGCCAGCAGTTTTTCCGGCTCGACAGGCCGGAACACCTTC. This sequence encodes CASSFSGSTGRNTF.

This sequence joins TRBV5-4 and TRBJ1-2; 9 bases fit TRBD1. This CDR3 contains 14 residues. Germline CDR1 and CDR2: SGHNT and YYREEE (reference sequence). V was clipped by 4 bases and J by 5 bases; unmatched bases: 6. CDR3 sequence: CASSLQDRGYGYTF. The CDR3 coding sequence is TGTGCCAGCAGCCTACAGGACAGGGGTTATGGCTACACCTTC.

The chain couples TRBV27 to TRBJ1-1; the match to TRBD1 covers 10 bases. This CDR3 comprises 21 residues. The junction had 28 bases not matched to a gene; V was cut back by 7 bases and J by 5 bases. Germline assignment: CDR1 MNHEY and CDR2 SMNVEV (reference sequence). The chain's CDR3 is CASTLGGGTGVTRIPKTEAFF. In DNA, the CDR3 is TGTGCCAGCACCCTAGGGGGCGGGACAGGGGTTACTAGGATCCCCAAGACTGAAGCTTTCTTT.